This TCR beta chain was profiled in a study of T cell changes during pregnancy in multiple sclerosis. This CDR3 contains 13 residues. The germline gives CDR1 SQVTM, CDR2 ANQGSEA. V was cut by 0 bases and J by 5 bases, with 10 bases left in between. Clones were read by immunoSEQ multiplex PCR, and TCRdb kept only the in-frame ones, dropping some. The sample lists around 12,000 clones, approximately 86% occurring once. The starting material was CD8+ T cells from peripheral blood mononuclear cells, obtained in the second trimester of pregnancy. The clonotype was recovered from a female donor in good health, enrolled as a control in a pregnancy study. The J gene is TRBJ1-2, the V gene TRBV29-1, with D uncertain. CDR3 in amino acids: CSVEDRQIYGYTF. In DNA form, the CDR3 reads TGCAGCGTTGAAGATCGCCAGATATATGGCTACACCTTC. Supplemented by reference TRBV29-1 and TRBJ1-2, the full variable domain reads SAVISQKPSRDICQRGTSLTIQCQVDSQVTMMFWYRQQPGQSLTLIATANQGSEATYESGFVIDKFPISRPNLTFSTLTVSNMSPEDSSIYLCSVEDRQIYGYTFGSGTRLTVV.